The clone carrying this T cell receptor (beta chain) was picked up a small number of times. This sample was included in a study of T cells in Graves' hyperthyroidism and ophthalmopathy. There were TCR beta CDR3 regions amplified from RNA transcripts. Researchers ran a first-round RT-PCR on the TCR CDR3 using the HTBI primer set. Each CDR3 protein gets one entry after TCRdb re-called the multiplex PCR reads with MiXCR. The data contain hundreds of thousands of distinct CDR3 sequences, roughly 14% of them singletons. Participants, patients aged 18 to 65, had newly diagnosed hyperthyroidism with a duration under 2 months. Uncontrolled infections, other autoimmune diseases, pregnancy or lactation led to exclusion of patients. For the diagnoses, clinical symptoms, serum thyroxine and TRAb, thyroid ultrasound and orbital computed tomography were used. Fresh peripheral blood, approximately 10 ml, was the source of the PBMCs.

The clonotype comes from a young woman with Graves' hyperthyroidism. Sequenced input: blood.

The CDR3 DNA is TGTGCCAGCAGCGTACATGGGCGCAGCGAGCAGTACTTC. This codes for CASSVHGRSEQYF. This chain connects TRBV9 to TRBJ2-7; D gene unclear. With 1 base removed from V and 6 bases from J, the gap between germline ends came to 11 bases. CDR1 is SGDLS and CDR2 is YYNGEE in the germline V gene. This CDR3 contains 13 residues.